The clone carrying this T cell receptor beta chain showed up many times. Its matching antigen is unknown. TCRdb redid the calling of the 5' RACE reads with MiXCR, one entry per CDR3 protein. The sample contains 60,000 or so distinct CDR3 sequences, more than 9% of which appear only once. This sample is drawn from a study of early T cells in non-severe SARS-CoV-2 infection. Study-wide findings and caveats: VDJdb matching, biased toward anti-spike CD8 responses, missed private and CD4 specificities.

The CDR3 length is 14 residues. V was shortened by 6 bases and J by 3 bases, with 13 bases between the two germline ends. CDR1 and CDR2 from the germline V gene are MNHNS and SASEGT. The J gene is TRBJ2-3, the V gene TRBV6-1, with D possibly being TRBD1 (6 bases). Sequenced input: whole blood. The TCR originated in an adult who was a healthcare worker with PCR-confirmed SARS-CoV-2 infection or an uninfected control (not recorded which). The chain's CDR3 is CASRDSAETDTQYF. For the CDR3, the DNA is TGTGCCAGCAGGGACAGTGCGGAGACAGATACGCAGTATTTT.